This T cell receptor beta chain derives from a study of cytomegalovirus exposure and HLA in healthy donors (dated by TCRdb to about 2017). Concerning the study at large: In an earlier analysis of roughly 590 of the donors, about 270 Gb of sequence data and 90 million to 120 million unique TCR beta sequences from 150 million to 200 million T cells were reported. An early release that covered around 590 HLA-typed donors contained approximately 300 gigabases of sequencing data and about 84 million unique TCR sequences. The genetic ancestry cluster associated with self-reported Caucasian donors included roughly 84% of the approximately 400 genotyped donors. The study was designed to test whether signatures of past pathogen exposure could be identified by cataloging public T cell receptors. Using immunosequencing, the study profiled T cell repertoires from 666 subjects and related those repertoires to cytomegalovirus serostatus. A separate validation cohort of roughly 110 different subjects was used in addition to the approximately 610-subject first cohort. To predict cytomegalovirus infection status, the study combined high-throughput TCR immunosequencing, statistical association of individual TCRs with disease status, and machine learning. In a later analysis, previously published TCR beta repertoires from about 640 donors were re-analyzed and high-resolution HLA genotyping was added so that TCR occurrence patterns could be studied. The later analysis used no new phenotypic data to find candidate immune exposures, relying instead on TCR beta sequences and their occurrence across donors. An earlier analysis of several hundred of the donors applied high-throughput TCR beta sequencing to assess whether each TCR beta V gene segment acted as functional or pseudogenic. Donor age, sex, ethnicity and CMV serostatus were compiled alongside the repertoire data. A later genetic analysis used genome-wide SNP genotypes for 398 of the 666 donors, treating that subset as a discovery cohort. All discovery cohort repertoires had been generated using a single sequencing platform. HLA typing covered class I and class II loci at four-digit resolution. Typing coverage differed by locus: A, B, C, DRB1 and DQB1 were typed in about 620-640 donors, DQA1 in 522, DPA1 in some 610, and DPB1 in 450 to 480. Four or five DR-DQ haplotypes were treated as single units for association and clustering because of strong linkage in the cohort. Among several hundred genotyped donors of the cohort, an average of approximately 200,000 unique TCR beta nucleotide sequences was sequenced per donor, of which roughly 17% were non-productive.

The cysteine opens and the phenylalanine closes a CDR3 of 15 amino acids. Solely the CDR3 DNA is kept, with 45 bases framed from the first base. CDR1 MRHNA and CDR2 SNTAGT are derived from the germline V gene. Trimming removed 5 bases from V and 2 bases from J; the gene matches leave 5 bases unexplained. The cohort consisted of approximately 690 healthy bone marrow donors. At the time of sampling, every cohort member was nominally healthy, though immune exposures that went unrecorded were likely present. The donor was CMV seropositive and belonged to the group of over 250 seropositive cohort members. Every donor gave a peripheral blood sample, and the peripheral blood mononuclear cells from that sample were used for TCR beta sequencing. The Qiagen DNeasy Blood Extraction Kit was used to extract genomic DNA from the blood cell samples. Remarks on this clone: It lacks a known antigen.

Libraries were made using the immunoSEQ multiplex PCR assay. For the multiplex PCR, a mixture combining 60 forward primers for TCR Vbeta segments and 13 reverse primers for TCR Jbeta segments was used. The CDR3 region of rearranged TCR beta genes was amplified from genomic DNA with a multiplex PCR assay. The Illumina HiSeq System was used to sequence the amplified TCR beta libraries as 87-base-pair reads. Per the original workflow: A later analysis counted about 80 million unique TCR beta chains across the approximately 700 repertoires, and some 12 million of these chains were shared by at least two donors. A nearest-neighbor algorithm error-corrected the raw reads and collapsed the reads into unique sequences, merging closely related sequences to remove PCR and sequencing errors. V, D and J gene segments were assigned by aligning CDR3 sequences to IMGT reference sequences. Each retained sequence needed at least a six-nucleotide match to both a V gene segment and a J gene segment. Rearrangements were called productive when the CDR3 lacked stop codons and stayed in frame with V and J; all others were non-productive. CDR3 was defined according to IMGT convention as the region running from the second conserved V-encoded cysteine to the conserved J-encoded phenylalanine. In an earlier analysis of 550 to 650 of the donors, sequences lacking an unambiguous match to a single V gene segment were excluded. In an earlier analysis of approximately 500 of the donors, a V segment was called functional when productive rearrangements were above 56.7%, and segregating when the standard deviation between donors exceeded 5%. A statistical classification framework was built for diagnosing cytomegalovirus status from the catalog of TCR beta chain sequences. V and J gene assignment, in a later analysis, came from comparing TCR nucleotide sequences with IMGT/GENE-DB human TR gene sequences. A later analysis assigned CDR3 sequences and most-parsimonious VDJ recombination scenarios with the TCRdist pipeline. In a later analysis, each TCR beta chain was defined by its CDR3 amino acid sequence together with its V-gene family, and reads lacking a unique V-gene family were excluded. In a later analysis, approximately 640 highly shared, low-generation-probability nucleotide sequences were removed to address suspected cross-contamination and a sequencing artifact. For each public chain, a later analysis derived a clonal expansion index from normalized ranks of inferred template counts within each repertoire. A later analysis computed generation probabilities with a VDJ recombination model fitted to out-of-frame rearrangements, and checked the results against IGoR. A later analysis scored TCR-TCR, TCR-HLA and TCR-CMV co-occurrence with hypergeometric tests, applying a repertoire-size bias correction to TCR pairs. To estimate false discovery rates, a later analysis permuted the HLA or CMV assignments 20 times. In a later analysis, co-occurring TCRs were grouped using DBSCAN, and TCRdist sequence similarity was added for clustering within HLA-allele-positive subsets. Co-occurrence clustering excluded repertoires with fewer than 30,000 or more than 120,000 public chains, plus five with anomalous nucleotide sharing. TCRdb provides this immuneACCESS table in a form limited to in-frame rearrangements. Some clones are lacking; in checked studies, under half of them reflect an unresolved V gene, and why the rest are absent is not known. From that table come the V and J calls and clone size; the DNA was used to work out D and trimming. The table held for this sample gives about 51,000 clones. The top ten clones comprise roughly a quarter of the sample.

The full study reports these points: According to a later analysis, TCR association rates differed among HLA loci, with DRB1 alleles showing the most associated TCRs and HLA-C alleles showing the fewest. The classifier was reported to diagnose cytomegalovirus status with high specificity and sensitivity in both the original and validation cohorts. A later analysis associated about 17,000 TCR beta sequences with specific HLA alleles at a false discovery rate of 0.05. A group of highly shared sequence variants was considered likely to be a technical artifact of the sequencing pipeline. The authors suggested that the approach could potentially be extended to other disease states and immunological phenotypes. For the cohort, immune exposure information was limited to CMV serostatus. Around 16 rarely observed V segments, including chromosome 9 orphons, were excluded from the earlier analysis of about 500 of the donors because counts were too low. Correlated functional status among segregating V segments might be attributable to linkage disequilibrium, but an unknown experimental factor could not be ruled out. Broadly in line with IMGT annotations, most TCR beta V segments showed up in productive rearrangements about 90% or about 30% of the time in an earlier analysis of 587 of the donors. According to a later analysis, most CMV-associated TCR beta chains appeared to be HLA-restricted, and the HLA associations seemed to be driven largely by CMV exposure. In a later genetic analysis, a missense DCLRE1C variant was associated with V-gene and J-gene trimming of TCR beta chains, and the association was replicated in an independent cohort. Some IMGT-functional V segments, including TRBV6-2 and TRBV6-3, could not be distinguished by the 87-base-pair reads and were therefore excluded. Several of the top co-occurrence clusters appeared to be linked to parvovirus B19, influenza, CMV and Epstein-Barr virus, according to a later analysis. In a later analysis, HLA-associated TCR beta chains showed more clonal expansion and lower generation probabilities than non-associated chains that were equally common. Because HLA typing was missing for some donors at each locus, association tests included only the typed subset. The cohort was sequenced for TCR beta chains only, and without alpha or paired-chain data the features that could be detected were limited. According to a later genetic analysis, donors in an Asian-associated ancestry cluster had fewer N-insertions in productive TCRs than the roughly 700-donor mean. Most TCR sequences were seen in very few donors, while some public TCRs were found in many individuals. Assigning TCR associations to individual alleles was difficult when HLA alleles, especially DR and DQ, strongly co-occurred. Three of the identified cytomegalovirus-associated TCR beta chains were confirmed in vitro to be specific for cytomegalovirus antigens. The study listed 150 to 200 TCR beta chains as associated with cytomegalovirus. A further reported finding was that TCR beta sequences accurately predicted the HLA-A and HLA-B alleles for most subjects in the first cohort. Presence/absence analyses assumed roughly uniform sequencing depth across donors, an assumption that may not hold.

In this chain, TRBV6-4 is recombined with TRBJ2-3; TRBD1 lines up with 9 middle nucleotides. The receptor was derived from a man aged 35 to 55 in good health and CMV-seropositive. Sequenced input: PBMCs. In nucleotides, the sequence is TGTGCCAGCAGTCCGGGACAGGGCGACACAGATACGCAGTATTTT. Translated, this gives CASSPGQGDTDTQYF.